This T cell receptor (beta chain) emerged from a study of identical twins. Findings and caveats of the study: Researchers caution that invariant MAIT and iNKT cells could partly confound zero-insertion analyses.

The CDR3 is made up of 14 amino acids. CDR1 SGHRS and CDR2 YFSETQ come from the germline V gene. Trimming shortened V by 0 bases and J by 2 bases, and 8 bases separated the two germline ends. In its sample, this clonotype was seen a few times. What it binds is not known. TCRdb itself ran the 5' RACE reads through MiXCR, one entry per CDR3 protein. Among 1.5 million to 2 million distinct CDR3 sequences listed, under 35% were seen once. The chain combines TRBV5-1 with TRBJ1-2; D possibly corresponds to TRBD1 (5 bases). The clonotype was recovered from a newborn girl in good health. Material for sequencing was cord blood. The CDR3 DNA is TGCGCCAGCAGCTTGGTGGGGGAAAACTATGGCTACACCTTC. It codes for CASSLVGENYGYTF. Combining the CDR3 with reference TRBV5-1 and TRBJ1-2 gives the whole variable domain KAGVTQTPRYLIKTRGQQVTLSCSPISGHRSVSWYQQTPGQGLQFLFEYFSETQRNKGNFPGRFSGRQFSNSRSEMNVSTLELGDSALYLCASSLVGENYGYTFGSGTRLTVV.